The 2 T cell receptor beta chains below were found in one sample sequenced in a study of human T cells and chemical hapten exposure. TCRdb reprocessed the RACE reads via MiXCR and lists one record per CDR3 protein. The sample yields more than 250,000 distinct CDR3 sequences, 8.6% seen once. Specified time point: pre-sensitization, week 0. The treatment: therapeutic diphenylcyclopropenone sensitization with weekly scalp DPC. Source: whole blood, taken in connection with sensitization to the hapten diphenylcyclopropenone (DPC). The receptors were gathered from a woman between 40 and 55 years old with alopecia areata. Some clones in this sample may be carry-over from other donors' samples.

This rearrangement joins TRBV20-1 to TRBJ2-1; tentatively, D is TRBD1 (8 bases). The CDR3 extends over 15 amino acids. The V and J ends lost 5 bases and 5 bases respectively, with 19 bases between them. Germline V gene data show CDR1 as DFQATT and CDR2 as SNEGSKA (reference sequence). CDR3 in DNA: TGCAGTGCTTTTAAACAGGGGGGGGAACACAATGAGCAGTTCTTC. It codes for CSAFKQGGEHNEQFF.

This chain uses TRBV30 with TRBJ2-2; the match to TRBD1 covers 9 bases. This CDR3 contains 15 residues. Per germline, CDR1 GTSNPN and CDR2 SVGIG (reference sequence). With 8 bases clipped from V and 4 bases from J, the junction kept 11 bases outside the gene matches. CDR3 nucleotides: TGTGCCCGTACCACAGGGGGCGCCGGCACCGGGGAGCTGTTTTTT. This gives the protein CARTTGGAGTGELFF.